Below, one T cell receptor (beta chain) is given with its context. Its antigen remains unidentified. This sample is part of a study of CD8+CD57+ T cells in acquired aplastic anemia. In the study overall: On average, sorted CD4+ and CD8+ cells gave 3.2 ug of DNA. Study-wide results and limits: The same twenty-nine CD8+ CDR3 sequences occurred in patients and in controls.

TCR beta VDJ and CDR3 profiling used genomic DNA as template. Each CDR3 protein is one row after TCRdb ran MiXCR on the reads. The sample includes 200,000 or so distinct CDR3 sequences, roughly 64% of them seen just once. J gave up 0 bases and V 3 bases, and 4 bases lay outside the gene matches. The CDR3 is made up of 15 amino acids. Germline CDR1 and CDR2: WSHSY and SAAADI. Sequencing used sorted CD4+, CD8+, or CD8+CD57+ T cells (not recorded which) from PBMCs. The source of this sequence is a human donor with severe aplastic anemia or a healthy control (not recorded which). The rearrangement links TRBV10-2 to TRBJ2-7, with 8 bases lining up with TRBD2. CDR3 DNA: TGCGCCAGCAGTGACTCCGGACTAGCCTCCTACGAGCAGTACTTC. This sequence encodes CASSDSGLASYEQYF.